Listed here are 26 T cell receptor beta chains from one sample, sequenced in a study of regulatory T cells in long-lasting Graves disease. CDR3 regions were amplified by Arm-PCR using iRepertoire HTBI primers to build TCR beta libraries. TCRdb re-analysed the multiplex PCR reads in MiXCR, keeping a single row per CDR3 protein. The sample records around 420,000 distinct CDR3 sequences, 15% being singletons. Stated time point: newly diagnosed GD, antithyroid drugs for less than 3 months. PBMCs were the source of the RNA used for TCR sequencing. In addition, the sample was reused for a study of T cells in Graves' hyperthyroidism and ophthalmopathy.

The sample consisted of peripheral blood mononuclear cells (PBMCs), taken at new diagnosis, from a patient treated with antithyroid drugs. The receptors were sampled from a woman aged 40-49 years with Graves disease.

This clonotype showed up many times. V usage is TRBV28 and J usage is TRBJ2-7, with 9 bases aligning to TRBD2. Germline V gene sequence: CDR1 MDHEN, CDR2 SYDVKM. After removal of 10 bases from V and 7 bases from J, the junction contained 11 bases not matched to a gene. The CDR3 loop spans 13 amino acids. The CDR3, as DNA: TGTGCCATCAGACTAGCGGCAAATGGGGAGCAGTACTTC. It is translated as CAIRLAANGEQYF.

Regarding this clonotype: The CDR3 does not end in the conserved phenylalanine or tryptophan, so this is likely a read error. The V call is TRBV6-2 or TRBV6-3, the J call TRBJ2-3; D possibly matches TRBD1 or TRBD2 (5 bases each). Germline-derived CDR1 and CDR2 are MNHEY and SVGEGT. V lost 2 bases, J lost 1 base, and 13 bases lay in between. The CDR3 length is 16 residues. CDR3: CASSYGPGRGTDTQYS. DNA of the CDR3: TGTGCCAGCAGTTACGGACCGGGACGGGGCACAGATACGCAGTATTCT.

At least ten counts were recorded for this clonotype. The CDR3 region has the DNA TGTGCCAGCAGGAAGTCGGAGTTAGACAATGAGCAGTTCTTC. Translating gives CASRKSELDNEQFF. The chain is built from TRBV6-1 and TRBJ2-1; D ambiguous. Per the germline V gene, CDR1 is MNHNS and CDR2 is SASEGT. CDR3 size: 14 residues. Deletions cut 6 bases from V and 5 bases from J, with 14 bases between.

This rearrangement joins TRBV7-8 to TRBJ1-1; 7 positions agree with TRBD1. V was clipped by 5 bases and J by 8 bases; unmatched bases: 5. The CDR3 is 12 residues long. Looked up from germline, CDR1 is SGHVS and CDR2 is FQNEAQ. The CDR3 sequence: CASSGRDREAFF. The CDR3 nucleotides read TGTGCCAGCAGCGGACGGGACAGAGAAGCTTTCTTT.

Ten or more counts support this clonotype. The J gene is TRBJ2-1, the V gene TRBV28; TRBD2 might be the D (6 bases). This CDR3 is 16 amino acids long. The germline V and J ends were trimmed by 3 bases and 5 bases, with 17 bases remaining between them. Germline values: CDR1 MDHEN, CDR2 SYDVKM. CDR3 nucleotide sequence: TGTGCCAGCAGTTTCCCCGGACTAAGCCAAAACAATGAGCAGTTCTTC. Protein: CASSFPGLSQNNEQFF. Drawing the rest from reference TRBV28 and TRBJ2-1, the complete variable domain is DVKVTQSSRYLVKRTGEKVFLECVQDMDHENMFWYRQDPGLGLRLIYFSYDVKMKEKGDIPEGYSVSREKKERFSLILESASTNQTSMYLCASSFPGLSQNNEQFFGPGTRLTVL.

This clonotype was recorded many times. The CDR3 DNA follows: TGTGCCAGCAGTGAAGGGGACAGGAGCGAGCAGTACTTC. Translating it yields CASSEGDRSEQYF. J is TRBJ2-7 and V is TRBV6-2 or TRBV6-3; 8 bases align to TRBD1. From germline, CDR1 is MNHEY and CDR2 SVGEGT. V dropped 5 bases and J dropped 6; count of bases not matched to a gene: 6. This CDR3 comprises 13 residues.

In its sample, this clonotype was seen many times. CDR3 coding DNA: TGTGCCAGCAGAGCCGGGGACAGAGCAATCTACGAGCAGTACTTC. It yields the protein CASRAGDRAIYEQYF. This chain connects TRBV7-8 to TRBJ2-7, with TRBD1 matching over 7 bases. V lost 6 bases and J lost 3; bases outside the gene matches: 11. From germline, CDR1 is SGHVS and CDR2 FQNEAQ. This CDR3 is 15 amino acids long.

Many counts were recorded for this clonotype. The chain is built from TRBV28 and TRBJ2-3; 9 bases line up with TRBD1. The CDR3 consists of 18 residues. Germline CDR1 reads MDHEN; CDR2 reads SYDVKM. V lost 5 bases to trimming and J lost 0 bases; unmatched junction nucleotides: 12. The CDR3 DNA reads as TGTGCCAGCAGTCCACCAACCCTTGGGACAGGGAGCACAGATACGCAGTATTTT. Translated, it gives CASSPPTLGTGSTDTQYF.

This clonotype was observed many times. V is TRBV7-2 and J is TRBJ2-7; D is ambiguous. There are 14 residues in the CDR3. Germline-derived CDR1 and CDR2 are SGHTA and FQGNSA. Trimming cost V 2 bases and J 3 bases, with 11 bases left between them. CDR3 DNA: TGTGCCAGCAGCTTACCCGGGTATAGCTACGAGCAGTACTTC. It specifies CASSLPGYSYEQYF.

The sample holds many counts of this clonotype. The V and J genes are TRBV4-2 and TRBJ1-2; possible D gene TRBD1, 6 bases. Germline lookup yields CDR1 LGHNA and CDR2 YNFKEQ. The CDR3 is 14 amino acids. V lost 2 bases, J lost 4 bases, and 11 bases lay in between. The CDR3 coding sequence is TGTGCCAGCAGCCAACAGACGGGGGCCTATGGCTACACCTTC. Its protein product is CASSQQTGAYGYTF.

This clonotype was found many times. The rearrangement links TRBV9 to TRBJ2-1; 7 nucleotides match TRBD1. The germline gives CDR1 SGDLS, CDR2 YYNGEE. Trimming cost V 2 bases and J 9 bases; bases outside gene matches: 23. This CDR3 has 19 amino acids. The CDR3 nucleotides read TGTGCCAGCAGCGTGATCAGACAGGGACCATCAGGGTTGGTGGGTGAGCAGTTCTTC. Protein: CASSVIRQGPSGLVGEQFF.

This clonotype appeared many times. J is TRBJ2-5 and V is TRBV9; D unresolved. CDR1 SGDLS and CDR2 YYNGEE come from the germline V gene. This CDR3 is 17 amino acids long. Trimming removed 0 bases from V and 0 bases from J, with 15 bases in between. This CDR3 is CASSVAPSKNNQETQYF. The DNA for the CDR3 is TGTGCCAGCAGCGTAGCCCCCAGTAAAAACAACCAAGAGACCCAGTACTTC.

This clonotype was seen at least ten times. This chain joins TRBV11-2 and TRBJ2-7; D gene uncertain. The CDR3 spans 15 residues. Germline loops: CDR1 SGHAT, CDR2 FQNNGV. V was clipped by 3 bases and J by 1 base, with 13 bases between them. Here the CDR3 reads CASSFSPEQSYEQYF. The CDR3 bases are TGTGCCAGCAGCTTTTCTCCGGAACAGTCCTACGAGCAGTACTTC.

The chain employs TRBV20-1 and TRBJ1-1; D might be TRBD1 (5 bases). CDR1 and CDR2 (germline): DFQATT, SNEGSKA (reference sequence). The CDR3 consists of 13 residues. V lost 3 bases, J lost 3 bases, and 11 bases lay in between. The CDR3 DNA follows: TGCAGTGCTAGGGGGGAGGGAGACACTGAAGCTTTCTTT. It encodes CSARGEGDTEAFF.

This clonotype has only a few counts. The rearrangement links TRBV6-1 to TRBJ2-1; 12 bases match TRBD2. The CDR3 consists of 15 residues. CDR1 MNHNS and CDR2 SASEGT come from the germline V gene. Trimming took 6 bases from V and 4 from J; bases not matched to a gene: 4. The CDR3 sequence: CASSSTSGRYNEQFF. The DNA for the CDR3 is TGTGCCAGCAGCTCGACTAGCGGGAGATACAATGAGCAGTTCTTC.

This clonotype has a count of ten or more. The chain's CDR3 is CASSLPGGGYEQFF. The CDR3 DNA reads TGTGCCAGCAGCCTACCCGGGGGAGGTTATGAGCAGTTCTTC. V gene TRBV7-2 combines with J gene TRBJ2-1; maybe TRBD2 (6 bases). This CDR3 region has 14 residues. Trimming took off 5 bases at V and 8 bases at J, with 16 bases between the two ends. Germline loops: CDR1 SGHTA, CDR2 FQGNSA. Variable domain in full (rest from reference TRBV7-2 and TRBJ2-1): GAGVSQSPSNKVTEKGKDVELRCDPISGHTALYWYRQSLGQGLEFLIYFQGNSAPDKSGLPSDRFSAERTGGSVSTLTIQRTQQEDSAVYLCASSLPGGGYEQFFGPGTRLTVL.

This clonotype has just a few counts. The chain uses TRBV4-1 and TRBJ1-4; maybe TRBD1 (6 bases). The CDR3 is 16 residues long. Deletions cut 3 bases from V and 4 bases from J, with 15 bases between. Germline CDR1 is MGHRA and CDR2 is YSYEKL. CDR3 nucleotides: TGCGCCAGCAGCCACGCTACAGGGTCTAGTAATGAAAAACTGTTTTTT. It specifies CASSHATGSSNEKLFF.

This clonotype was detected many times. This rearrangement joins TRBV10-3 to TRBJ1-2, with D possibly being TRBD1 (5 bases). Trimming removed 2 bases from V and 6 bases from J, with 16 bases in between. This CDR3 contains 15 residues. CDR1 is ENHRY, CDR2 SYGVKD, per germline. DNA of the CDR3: TGTGCCATCAGTGAGGCCTACAAGGGGAAGGATGGCTACACCTTC. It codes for CAISEAYKGKDGYTF.

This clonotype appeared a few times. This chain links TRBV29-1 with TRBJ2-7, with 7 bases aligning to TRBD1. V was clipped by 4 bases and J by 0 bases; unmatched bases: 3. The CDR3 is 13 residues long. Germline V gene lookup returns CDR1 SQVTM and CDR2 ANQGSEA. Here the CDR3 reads CSVGQGDSYEQYF. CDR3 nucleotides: TGCAGCGTTGGACAGGGCGACTCCTACGAGCAGTACTTC.

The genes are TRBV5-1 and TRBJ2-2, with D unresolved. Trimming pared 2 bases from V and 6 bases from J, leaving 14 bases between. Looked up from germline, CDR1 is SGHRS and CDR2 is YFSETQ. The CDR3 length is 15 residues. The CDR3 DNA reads TGCGCCAGCAGCTTATCTAGTCGGGTTCCCGGGGAGCTGTTTTTT. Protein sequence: CASSLSSRVPGELFF.

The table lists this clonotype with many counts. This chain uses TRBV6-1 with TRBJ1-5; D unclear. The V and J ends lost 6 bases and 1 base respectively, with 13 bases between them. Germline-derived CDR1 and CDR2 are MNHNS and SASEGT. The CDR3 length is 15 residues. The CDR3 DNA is TGTGCCAGCAGGGAGTGGCATACCAGCAATCAGCCCCAGCATTTT. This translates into CASREWHTSNQPQHF.

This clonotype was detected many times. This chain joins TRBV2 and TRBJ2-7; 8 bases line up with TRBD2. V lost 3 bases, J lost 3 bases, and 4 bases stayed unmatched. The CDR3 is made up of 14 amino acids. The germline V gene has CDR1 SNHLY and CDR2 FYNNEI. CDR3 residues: CASSEASGYYEQYF. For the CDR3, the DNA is TGTGCCAGCAGTGAGGCTAGCGGGTACTACGAGCAGTACTTC.

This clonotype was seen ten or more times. The CDR3 reads CSASRVLAGLLQETQYF. The CDR3 bases are TGCAGTGCTAGTCGTGTTCTAGCGGGCCTCTTACAAGAGACCCAGTACTTC. This chain uses TRBV20-1 with TRBJ2-5, with 8 bases matching TRBD2. This CDR3 contains 17 residues. The germline V gene has CDR1 DFQATT and CDR2 SNEGSKA (reference sequence). Trimming took 3 bases from V and 2 from J; bases not matched to a gene: 14.

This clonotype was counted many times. CDR3 DNA: TGTGCCAGCAGTTTATCGATAGGGGAGGCCTCCTACGAGCAGTACTTC. Translated: CASSLSIGEASYEQYF. The chain recombines TRBV27 with TRBJ2-7; TRBD2 might be the D (6 bases). Trimming shortened V by 0 bases and J by 0 bases, and 12 bases separated the two germline ends. Germline V gives CDR1 MNHEY, CDR2 SMNVEV (reference sequence). This CDR3 contains 16 residues.

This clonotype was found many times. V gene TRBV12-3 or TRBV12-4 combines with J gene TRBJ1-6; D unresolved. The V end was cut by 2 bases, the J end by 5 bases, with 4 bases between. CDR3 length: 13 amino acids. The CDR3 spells CASSLSHNSPLHF. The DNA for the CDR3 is TGTGCCAGCAGTTTATCTCATAATTCACCCCTCCACTTT.

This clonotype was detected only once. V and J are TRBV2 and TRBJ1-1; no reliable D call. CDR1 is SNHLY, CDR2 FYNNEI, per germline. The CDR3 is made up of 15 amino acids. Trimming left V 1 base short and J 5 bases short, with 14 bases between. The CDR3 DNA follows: TGTGCCAGCAGTGAAGTACGGGCAGGCGGGACTGAAGCTTTCTTT. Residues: CASSEVRAGGTEAFF.